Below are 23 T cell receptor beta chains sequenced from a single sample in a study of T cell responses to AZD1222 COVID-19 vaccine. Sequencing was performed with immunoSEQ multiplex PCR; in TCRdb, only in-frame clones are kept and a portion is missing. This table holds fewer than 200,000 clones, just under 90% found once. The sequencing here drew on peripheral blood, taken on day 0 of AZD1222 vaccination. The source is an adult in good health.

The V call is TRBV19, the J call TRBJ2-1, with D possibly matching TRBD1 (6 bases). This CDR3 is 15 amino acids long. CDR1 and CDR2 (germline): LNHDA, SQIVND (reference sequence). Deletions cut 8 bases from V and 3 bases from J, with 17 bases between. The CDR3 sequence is CASHITGHNYNEQFF. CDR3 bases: TGTGCCAGTCATATAACGGGACACAACTACAATGAGCAGTTCTTC.

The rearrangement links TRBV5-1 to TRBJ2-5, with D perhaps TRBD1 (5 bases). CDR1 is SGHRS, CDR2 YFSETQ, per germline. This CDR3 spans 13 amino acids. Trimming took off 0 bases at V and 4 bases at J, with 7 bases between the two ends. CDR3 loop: CASSLGQRETQYF. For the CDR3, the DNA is TGCGCCAGCAGCTTGGGACAGAGAGAGACCCAGTACTTC.

CDR3 in DNA: TGTGCCAGCAGCTCCGGGACAGGGGTAAGTCAGCCCCAGCATTTT. This translates into CASSSGTGVSQPQHF. The V call is TRBV6-6, the J call TRBJ1-5; TRBD1 aligns across 10 bases. Trimming cost V 6 bases and J 6 bases; bases outside gene matches: 8. CDR3 length: 15 residues. CDR1 is MNHNY, CDR2 SVGAGI, per germline (reference sequence).

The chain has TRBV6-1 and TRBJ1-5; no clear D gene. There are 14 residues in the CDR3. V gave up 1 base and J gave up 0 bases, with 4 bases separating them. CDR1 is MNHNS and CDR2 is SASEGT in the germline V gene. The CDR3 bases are TGTGCCAGCAGTGAAGGGATTAGCAATCAGCCCCAGCATTTT. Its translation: CASSEGISNQPQHF.

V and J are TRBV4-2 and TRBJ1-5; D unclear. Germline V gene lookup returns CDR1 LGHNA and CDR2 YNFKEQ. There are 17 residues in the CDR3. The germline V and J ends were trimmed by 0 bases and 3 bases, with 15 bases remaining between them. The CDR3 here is CASSQEVLAVSNQPQHF. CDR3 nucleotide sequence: TGTGCCAGCAGCCAAGAGGTTCTGGCAGTCTCCAATCAGCCCCAGCATTTT.

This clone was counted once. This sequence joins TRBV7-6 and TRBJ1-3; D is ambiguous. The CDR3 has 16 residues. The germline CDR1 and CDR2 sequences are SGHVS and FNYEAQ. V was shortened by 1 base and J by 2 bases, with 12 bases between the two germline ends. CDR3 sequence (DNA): TGTGCCAGCAGCTTAGATCCGGCAGGACCTGGAAACACCATATATTTT. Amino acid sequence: CASSLDPAGPGNTIYF.

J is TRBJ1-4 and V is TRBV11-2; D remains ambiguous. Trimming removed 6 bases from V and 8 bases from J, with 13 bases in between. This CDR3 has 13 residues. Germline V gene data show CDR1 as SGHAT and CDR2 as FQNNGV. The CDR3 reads CASSPGRPEKLFF. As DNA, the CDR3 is TGTGCCAGCAGTCCTGGCCGACCCGAAAAACTGTTTTTT.

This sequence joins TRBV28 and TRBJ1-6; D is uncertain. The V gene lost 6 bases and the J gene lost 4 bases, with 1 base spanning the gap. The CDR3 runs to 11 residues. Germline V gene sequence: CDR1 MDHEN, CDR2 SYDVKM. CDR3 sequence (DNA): TGTGCCAGCAGATATAATTCACCCCTCCACTTT. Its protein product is CASRYNSPLHF.

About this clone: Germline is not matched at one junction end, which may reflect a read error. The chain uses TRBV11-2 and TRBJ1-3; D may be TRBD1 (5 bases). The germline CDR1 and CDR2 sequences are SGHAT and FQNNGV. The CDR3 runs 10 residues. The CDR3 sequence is CASSSGRISF. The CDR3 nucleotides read TGTGCCAGCAGCTCGGGACGAATAAGTTTT. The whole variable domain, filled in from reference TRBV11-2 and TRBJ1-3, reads EAGVAQSPRYKIIEKRQSVAFWCNPISGHATLYWYQQILGQGPKLLIQFQNNGVVDDSQLPKDRFSAERLKGVDSTLKIQPAKLEDSAVYLCASSSGRISFGEGSWLTVV.

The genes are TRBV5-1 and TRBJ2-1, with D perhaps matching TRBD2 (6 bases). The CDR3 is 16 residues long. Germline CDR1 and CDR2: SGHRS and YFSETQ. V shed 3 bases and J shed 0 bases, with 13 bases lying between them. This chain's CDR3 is CASSSYAGLSYNEQFF. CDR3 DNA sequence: TGCGCCAGCAGCTCCTACGCGGGACTCTCCTACAATGAGCAGTTCTTC.

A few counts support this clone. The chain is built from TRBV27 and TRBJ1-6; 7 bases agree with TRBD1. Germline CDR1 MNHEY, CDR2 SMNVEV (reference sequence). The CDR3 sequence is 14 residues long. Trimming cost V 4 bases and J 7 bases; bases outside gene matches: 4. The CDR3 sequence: CASSWRQGNSPLHF. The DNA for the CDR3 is TGTGCCAGCAGTTGGAGACAGGGAAATTCACCCCTCCACTTT.

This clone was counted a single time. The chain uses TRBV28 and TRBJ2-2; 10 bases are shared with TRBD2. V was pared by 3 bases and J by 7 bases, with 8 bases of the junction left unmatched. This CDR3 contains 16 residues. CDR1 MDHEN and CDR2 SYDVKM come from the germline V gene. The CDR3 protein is CASSLGLAGVFGELFF. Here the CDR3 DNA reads TGTGCCAGCAGTTTGGGGCTAGCGGGGGTGTTCGGGGAGCTGTTTTTT.

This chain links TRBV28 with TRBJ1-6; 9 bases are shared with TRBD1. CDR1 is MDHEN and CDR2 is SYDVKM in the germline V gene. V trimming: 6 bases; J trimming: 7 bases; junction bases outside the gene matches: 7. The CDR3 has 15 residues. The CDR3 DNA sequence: TGTGCCAGCAGCCCGACAGGGGGTAGCAATTCACCCCTCCACTTT. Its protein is CASSPTGGSNSPLHF.

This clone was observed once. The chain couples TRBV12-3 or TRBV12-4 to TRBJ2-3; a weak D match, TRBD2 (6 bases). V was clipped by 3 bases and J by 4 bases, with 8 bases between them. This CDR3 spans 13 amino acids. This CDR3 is CASSFSGADTQYF. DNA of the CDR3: TGTGCCAGCAGTTTTTCGGGGGCAGATACGCAGTATTTT.

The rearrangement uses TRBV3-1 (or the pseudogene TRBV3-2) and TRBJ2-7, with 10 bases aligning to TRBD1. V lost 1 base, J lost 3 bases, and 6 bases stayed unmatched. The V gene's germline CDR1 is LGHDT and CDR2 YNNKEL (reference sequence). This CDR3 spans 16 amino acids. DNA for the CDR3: TGTGCCAGCAGCCAAGTAACGGGACAGGGGAACTACGAGCAGTACTTC. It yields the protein CASSQVTGQGNYEQYF.

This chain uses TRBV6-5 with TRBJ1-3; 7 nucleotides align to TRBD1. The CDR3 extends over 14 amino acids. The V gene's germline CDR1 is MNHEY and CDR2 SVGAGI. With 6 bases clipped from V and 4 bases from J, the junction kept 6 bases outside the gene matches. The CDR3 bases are TGTGCCAGCAGCGCGACAGGGCGCGGAAACACCATATATTTT. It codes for CASSATGRGNTIYF.

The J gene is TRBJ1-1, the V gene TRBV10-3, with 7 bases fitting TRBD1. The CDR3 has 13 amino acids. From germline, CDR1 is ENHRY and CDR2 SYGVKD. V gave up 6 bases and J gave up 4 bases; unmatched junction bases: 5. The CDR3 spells CAIRADRSTEAFF. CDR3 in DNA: TGTGCCATCAGGGCGGACAGGAGCACTGAAGCTTTCTTT.

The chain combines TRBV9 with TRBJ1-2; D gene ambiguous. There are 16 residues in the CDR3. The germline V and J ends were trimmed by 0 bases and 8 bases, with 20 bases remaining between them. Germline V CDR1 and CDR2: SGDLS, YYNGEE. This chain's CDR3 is CASSVASSPPTGGYTF. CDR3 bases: TGTGCCAGCAGCGTAGCTTCGTCACCGCCAACGGGGGGCTACACCTTC.

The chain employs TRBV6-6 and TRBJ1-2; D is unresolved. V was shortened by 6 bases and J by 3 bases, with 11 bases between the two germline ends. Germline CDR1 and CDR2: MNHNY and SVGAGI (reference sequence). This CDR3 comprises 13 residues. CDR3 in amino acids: CASSRGGDYGYTF. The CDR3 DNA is TGTGCCAGCAGCCGAGGCGGCGACTATGGCTACACCTTC.

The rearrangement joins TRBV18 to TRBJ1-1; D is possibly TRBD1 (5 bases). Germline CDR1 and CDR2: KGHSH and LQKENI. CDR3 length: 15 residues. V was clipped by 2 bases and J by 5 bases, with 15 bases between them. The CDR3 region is CASSPSRGASTEAFF. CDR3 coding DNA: TGTGCCAGCTCACCATCTAGAGGGGCGTCAACTGAAGCTTTCTTT.

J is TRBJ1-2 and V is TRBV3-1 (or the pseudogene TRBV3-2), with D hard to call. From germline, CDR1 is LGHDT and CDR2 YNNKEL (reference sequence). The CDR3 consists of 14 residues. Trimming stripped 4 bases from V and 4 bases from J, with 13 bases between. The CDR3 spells CASSPSSGSYGYTF. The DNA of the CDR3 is TGTGCCAGCAGCCCGTCCTCCGGGTCCTATGGCTACACCTTC.

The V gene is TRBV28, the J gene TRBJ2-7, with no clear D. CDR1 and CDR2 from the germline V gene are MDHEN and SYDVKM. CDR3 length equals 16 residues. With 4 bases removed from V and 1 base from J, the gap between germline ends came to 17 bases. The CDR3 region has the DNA TGTGCCAGCAGTTCAAATTCATGGGCCGTATCCTACGAGCAGTACTTC. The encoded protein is CASSSNSWAVSYEQYF.

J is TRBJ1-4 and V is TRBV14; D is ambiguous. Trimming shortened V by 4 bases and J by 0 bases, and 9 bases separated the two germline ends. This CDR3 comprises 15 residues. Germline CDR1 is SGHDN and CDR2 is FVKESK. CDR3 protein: CASSRRTPTNEKLFF. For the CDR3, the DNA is TGTGCCAGCAGCCGCCGGACTCCAACTAATGAAAAACTGTTTTTT.